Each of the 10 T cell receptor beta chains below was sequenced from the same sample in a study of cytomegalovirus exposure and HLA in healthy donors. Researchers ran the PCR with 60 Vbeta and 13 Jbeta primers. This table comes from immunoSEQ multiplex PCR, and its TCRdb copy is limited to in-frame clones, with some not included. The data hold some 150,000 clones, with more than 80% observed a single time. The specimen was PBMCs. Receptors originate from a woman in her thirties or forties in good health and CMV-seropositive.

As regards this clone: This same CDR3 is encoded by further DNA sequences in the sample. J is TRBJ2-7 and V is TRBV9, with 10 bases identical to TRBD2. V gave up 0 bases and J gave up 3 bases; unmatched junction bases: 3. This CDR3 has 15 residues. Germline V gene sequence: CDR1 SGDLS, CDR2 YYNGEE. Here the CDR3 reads CASSVAGTSDYEQYF. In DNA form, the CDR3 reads TGTGCCAGCAGCGTAGCTGGGACTAGCGACTACGAGCAGTACTTC.

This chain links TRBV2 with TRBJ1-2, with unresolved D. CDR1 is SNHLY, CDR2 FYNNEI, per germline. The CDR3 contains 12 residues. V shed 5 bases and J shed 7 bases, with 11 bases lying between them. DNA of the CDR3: TGTGCCAGCAGTAGAAGACAAACTGGCTACACCTTC. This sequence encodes CASSRRQTGYTF.

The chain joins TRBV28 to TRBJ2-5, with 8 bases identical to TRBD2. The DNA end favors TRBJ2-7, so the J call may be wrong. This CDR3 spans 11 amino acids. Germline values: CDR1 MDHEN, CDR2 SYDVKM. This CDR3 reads CATGGLYEQYF. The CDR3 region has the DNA TGTGCTACGGGGGGGCTTTACGAGCAGTACTTC.

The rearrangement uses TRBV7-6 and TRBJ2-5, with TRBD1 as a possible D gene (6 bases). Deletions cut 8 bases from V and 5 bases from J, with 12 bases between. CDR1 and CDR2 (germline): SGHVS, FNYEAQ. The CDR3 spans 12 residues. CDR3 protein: CASQSQGETQYF. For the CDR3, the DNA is TGTGCCAGCCAGAGTCAGGGGGAGACCCAGTACTTC.

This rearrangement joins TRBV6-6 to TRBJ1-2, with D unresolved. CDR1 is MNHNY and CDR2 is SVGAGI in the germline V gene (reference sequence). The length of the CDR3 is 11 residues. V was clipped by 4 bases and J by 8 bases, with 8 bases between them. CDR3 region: CASSSNRGYTF. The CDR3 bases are TGTGCCAGCAGTTCCAACCGGGGCTACACCTTC.

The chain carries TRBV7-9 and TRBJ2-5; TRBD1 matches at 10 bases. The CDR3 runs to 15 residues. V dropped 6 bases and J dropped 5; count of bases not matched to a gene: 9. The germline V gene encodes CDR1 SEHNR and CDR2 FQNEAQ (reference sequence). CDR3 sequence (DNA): TGTGCCAGCAGAACGGGACAGGGGTCAGGTGAGACCCAGTACTTC. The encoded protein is CASRTGQGSGETQYF.

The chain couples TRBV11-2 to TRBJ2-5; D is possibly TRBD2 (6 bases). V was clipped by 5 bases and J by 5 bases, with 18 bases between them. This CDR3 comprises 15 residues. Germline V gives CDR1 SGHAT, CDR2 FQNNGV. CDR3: CASSPVEGREETQYF. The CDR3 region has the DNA TGTGCCAGCAGCCCGGTGGAGGGACGGGAGGAGACCCAGTACTTC. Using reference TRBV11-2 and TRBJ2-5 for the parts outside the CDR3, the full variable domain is EAGVAQSPRYKIIEKRQSVAFWCNPISGHATLYWYQQILGQGPKLLIQFQNNGVVDDSQLPKDRFSAERLKGVDSTLKIQPAKLEDSAVYLCASSPVEGREETQYFGPGTRLLVL.

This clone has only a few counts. The CDR3 region is CASSQDWTSGTDTQYF. CDR3 bases: TGTGCCAGCAGCCAAGATTGGACTAGCGGCACAGATACGCAGTATTTT. The rearrangement joins TRBV4-2 to TRBJ2-3; 9 bases map to TRBD2. The ends lost 0 bases at V and 1 base at J; junction bases unmatched: 2. This CDR3 is 16 amino acids long. Per germline, CDR1 LGHNA and CDR2 YNFKEQ.

The CDR3 bases are TGTGCCAGCAGCTTGGCCGGGCAGGGTTGGGAGCAGTACTTC. Translation gives CASSLAGQGWEQYF. The V gene is TRBV5-5, the J gene TRBJ2-7; perhaps TRBD1 as D (5 bases). V lost 0 bases and J 7 bases, leaving 14 bases between the germline ends. Looked up from germline, CDR1 is SGHKS and CDR2 is YYEKEE (reference sequence). The CDR3 runs to 14 residues.

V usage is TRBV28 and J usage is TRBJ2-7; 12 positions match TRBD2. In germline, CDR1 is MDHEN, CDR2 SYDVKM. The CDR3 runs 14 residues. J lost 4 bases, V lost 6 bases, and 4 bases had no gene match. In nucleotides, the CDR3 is TGTGCCAGCAGGCGACTAGCGGGGGCGTACGAGCAGTACTTC. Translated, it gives CASRRLAGAYEQYF.